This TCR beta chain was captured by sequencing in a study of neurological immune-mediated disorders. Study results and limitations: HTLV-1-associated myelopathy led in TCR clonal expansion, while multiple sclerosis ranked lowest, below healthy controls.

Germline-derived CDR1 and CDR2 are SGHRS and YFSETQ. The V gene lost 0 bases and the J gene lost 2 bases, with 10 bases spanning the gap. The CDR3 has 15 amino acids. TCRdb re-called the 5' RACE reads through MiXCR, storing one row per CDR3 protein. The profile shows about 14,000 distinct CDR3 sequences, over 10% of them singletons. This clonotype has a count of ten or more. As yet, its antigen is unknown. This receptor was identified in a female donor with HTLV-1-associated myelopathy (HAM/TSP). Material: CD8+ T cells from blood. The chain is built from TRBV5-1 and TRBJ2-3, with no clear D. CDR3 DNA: TGCGCCAGCAGCTTGGTTTCCGCTTCCACAGATACGCAGTATTTT. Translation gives CASSLVSASTDTQYF.